This T cell receptor (beta chain) was profiled in a study of PD-1 blockade in classical Hodgkin lymphoma. Points from the study as a whole: Similar baseline diversity was found in complete responders and newly diagnosed patients. Differences between repertoires have undefined causes, possibly disease activity or prior therapy. Significant TCR diversity gains by C4D1 occurred in CD4+ but not CD8+ cells.

In every patient, relapse followed autologous stem cell transplantation, while exposure to brentuximab vedotin differed. Complete response, partial response or progressive disease were the best responses. About this clone itself: Its target is unknown.

TCRdb's copy holds only in-frame clones and misses some; the assay was immunoSEQ multiplex PCR. The table includes about 10,000 clones, approximately 80% detected once. The CDR3 has 16 residues. In germline, CDR1 is LNHNV, CDR2 YYDKDF (reference sequence). Trimming pared 0 bases from V and 0 bases from J, leaving 6 bases between. The receptor comes from a human donor with classical Hodgkin lymphoma. The V call is TRBV15, the J call TRBJ2-6; TRBD1 is a possible D gene (5 bases). The material sequenced was peripheral blood mononuclear cells (PBMCs), taken before the second cycle of nivolumab. The CDR3 DNA sequence: TGTGCCACCAGCAGAGACAGGGTCTCTGGGGCCAACGTCCTGACTTTC. Translating it yields CATSRDRVSGANVLTF.